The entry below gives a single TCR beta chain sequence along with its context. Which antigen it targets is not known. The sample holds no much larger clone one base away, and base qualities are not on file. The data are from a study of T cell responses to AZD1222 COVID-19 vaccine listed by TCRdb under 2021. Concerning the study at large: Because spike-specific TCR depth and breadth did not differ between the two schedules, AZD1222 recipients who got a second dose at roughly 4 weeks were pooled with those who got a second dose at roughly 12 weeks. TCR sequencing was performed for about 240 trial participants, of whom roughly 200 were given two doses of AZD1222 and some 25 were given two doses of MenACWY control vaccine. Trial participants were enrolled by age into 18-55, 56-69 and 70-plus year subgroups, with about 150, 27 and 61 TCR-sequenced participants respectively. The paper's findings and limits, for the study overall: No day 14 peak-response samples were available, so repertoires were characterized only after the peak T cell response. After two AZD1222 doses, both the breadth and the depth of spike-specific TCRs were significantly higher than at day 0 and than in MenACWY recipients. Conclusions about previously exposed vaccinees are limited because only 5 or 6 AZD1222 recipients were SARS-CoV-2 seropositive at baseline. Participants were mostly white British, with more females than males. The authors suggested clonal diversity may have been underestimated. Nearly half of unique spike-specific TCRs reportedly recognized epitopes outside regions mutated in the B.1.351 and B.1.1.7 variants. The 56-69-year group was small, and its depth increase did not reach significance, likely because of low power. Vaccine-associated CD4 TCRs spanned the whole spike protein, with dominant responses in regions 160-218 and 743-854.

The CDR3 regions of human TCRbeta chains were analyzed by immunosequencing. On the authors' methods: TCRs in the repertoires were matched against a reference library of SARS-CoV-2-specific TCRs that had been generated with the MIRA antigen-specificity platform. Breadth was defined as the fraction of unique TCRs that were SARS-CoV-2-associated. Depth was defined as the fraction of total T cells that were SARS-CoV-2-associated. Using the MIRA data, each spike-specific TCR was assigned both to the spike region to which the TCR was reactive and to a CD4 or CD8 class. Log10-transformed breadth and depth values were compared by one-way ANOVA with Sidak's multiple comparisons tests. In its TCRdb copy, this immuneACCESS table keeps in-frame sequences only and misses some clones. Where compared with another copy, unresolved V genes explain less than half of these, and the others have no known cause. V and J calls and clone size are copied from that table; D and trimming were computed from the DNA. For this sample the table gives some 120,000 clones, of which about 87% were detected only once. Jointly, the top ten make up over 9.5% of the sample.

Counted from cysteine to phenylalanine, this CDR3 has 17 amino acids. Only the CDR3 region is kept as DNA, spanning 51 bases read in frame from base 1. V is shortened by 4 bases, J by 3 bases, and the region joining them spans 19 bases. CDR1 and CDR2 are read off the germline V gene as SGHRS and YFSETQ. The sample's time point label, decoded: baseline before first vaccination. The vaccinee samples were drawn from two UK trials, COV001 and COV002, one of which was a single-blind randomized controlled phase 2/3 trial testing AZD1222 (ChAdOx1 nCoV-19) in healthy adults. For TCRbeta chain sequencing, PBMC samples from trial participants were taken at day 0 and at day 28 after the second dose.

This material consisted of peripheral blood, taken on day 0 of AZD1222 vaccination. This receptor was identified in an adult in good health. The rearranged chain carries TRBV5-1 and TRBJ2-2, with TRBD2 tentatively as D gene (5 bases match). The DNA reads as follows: TGCGCCAGCAGCCGGGCGGGCCTCGCTACTGACACCGGGGAGCTGTTTTTT. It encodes CASSRAGLATDTGELFF.